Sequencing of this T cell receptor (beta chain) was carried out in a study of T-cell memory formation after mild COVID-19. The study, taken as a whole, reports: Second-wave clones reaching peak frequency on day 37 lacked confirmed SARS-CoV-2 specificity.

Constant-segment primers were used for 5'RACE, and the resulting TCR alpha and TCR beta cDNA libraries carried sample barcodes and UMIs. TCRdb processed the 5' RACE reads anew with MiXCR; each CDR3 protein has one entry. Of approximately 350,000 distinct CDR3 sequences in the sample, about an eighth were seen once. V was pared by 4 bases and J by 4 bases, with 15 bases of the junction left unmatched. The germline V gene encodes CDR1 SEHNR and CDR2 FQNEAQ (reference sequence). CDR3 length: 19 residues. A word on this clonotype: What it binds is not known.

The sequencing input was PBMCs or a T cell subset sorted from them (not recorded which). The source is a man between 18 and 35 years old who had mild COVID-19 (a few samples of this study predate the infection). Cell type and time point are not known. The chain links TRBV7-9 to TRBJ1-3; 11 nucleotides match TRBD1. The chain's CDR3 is CASSSFKRTGGFFGNTIYF. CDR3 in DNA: TGTGCCAGCAGCTCATTTAAGCGGACAGGGGGCTTCTTCGGAAACACCATATATTTT.